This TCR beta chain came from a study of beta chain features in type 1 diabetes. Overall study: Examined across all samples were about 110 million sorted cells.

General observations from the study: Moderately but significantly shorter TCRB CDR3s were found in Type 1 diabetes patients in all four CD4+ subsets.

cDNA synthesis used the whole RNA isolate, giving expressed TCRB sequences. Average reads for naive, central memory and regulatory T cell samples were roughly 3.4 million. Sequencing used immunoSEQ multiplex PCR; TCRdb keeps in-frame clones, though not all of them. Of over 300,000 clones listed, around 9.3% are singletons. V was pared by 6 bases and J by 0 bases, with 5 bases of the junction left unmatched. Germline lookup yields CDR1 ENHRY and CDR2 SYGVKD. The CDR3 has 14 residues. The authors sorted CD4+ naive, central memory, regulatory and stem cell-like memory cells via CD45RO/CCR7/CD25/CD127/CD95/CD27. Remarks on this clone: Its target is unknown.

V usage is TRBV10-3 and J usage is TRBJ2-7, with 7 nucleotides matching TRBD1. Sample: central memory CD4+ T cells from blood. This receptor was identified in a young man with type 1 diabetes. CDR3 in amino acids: CAIRLTGNSYEQYF. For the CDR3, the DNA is TGTGCCATCAGGCTGACAGGGAACTCCTACGAGCAGTACTTC.